This entry is about one TCR beta chain. TCRdb reprocessed the RT-PCR reads with MiXCR, giving one entry per CDR3 protein. Found here are 530,000 or so distinct CDR3 sequences, around 15% of them singletons; the top ten hold roughly 11%. The CDR3 runs to 15 residues. From germline, CDR1 is SQVTM and CDR2 ANQGSEA. Deletions cut 2 bases from V and 0 bases from J, with 12 bases between. This sample stems from a study of response to subunit inactivated influenza vaccine. The TCR comes from a man between 50 and 59 years old who received an inactivated influenza vaccine. The material sequenced was PBMCs from blood, taken 12 days after vaccination. The chain has TRBV29-1 and TRBJ2-3; D remains ambiguous. CDR3 sequence: CSVEPRNPSTDTQYF. The DNA of the CDR3 is TGCAGCGTTGAACCCAGGAACCCTAGCACAGATACGCAGTATTTT.